Listed below are T cell receptor beta chains from one sample, sequenced in a study of identical twins. TCRdb used MiXCR to reprocess the 5' RACE reads, holding one entry per CDR3 protein. The repertoire includes 1.5 million to 2 million distinct CDR3 sequences, 25% to 35% of them detected once, and roughly 0.3% sits in the top ten. Sample: cord blood. These receptors were taken from a newborn girl in good health. The CDR3 runs from the conserved cysteine through the conserved F or W. A D gene is named only where the DNA matches it firmly. Rows give clone size only sometimes, using once, few, many, or a class for an expanded clone.

>TRBJ2-1|TRBV20-1|few|TRBD2|17
TGCAGTGCTAGCCGATACGGACTAGCGGAGGACTACAATGAGCAGTTCTTC
CSASRYGLAEDYNEQFF
>TRBJ2-5|TRBV29-1|-|TRBD2|15
TGCAGCGTTGAGGCAACTAGCGGGGGTTACAATGAGCAGTACTTC
CSVEATSGGYNEQYF
>TRBJ1-4|TRBV7-9|-|TRBD1|14
TGTGCCAGCAGCTTAAGTAGGGGGCATGAAAAACTGTTTTTT
CASSLSRGHEKLFF
>TRBJ1-4|TRBV29-1|-|-|13
TGCAGCGTCACCGGGACGGCGAATGAAAAACTGTTTTTT
CSVTGTANEKLFF
>TRBJ2-7|TRBV5-5|few|-|15
TGTGCCAGCAGCCTAGGGGGGGGAACGTACTACGAGCAGTACTTC
CASSLGGGTYYEQYF
>TRBJ2-7|TRBV27|-|TRBD1|14
TGTGCCAGCAGTTGGGGGGACAGGCACAATGAGCAGTACTTC
CASSWGDRHNEQYF
>TRBJ1-5|TRBV27|few|-|16
TGTGCCAGCAGTTTATGGGGACCCAGTAGCAATCAGCCCCAGCATTTT
CASSLWGPSSNQPQHF
>TRBJ2-3|TRBV2|few|-|17
TGTGCCAGCAGTGTATCCTTCCGGGGGCTCGCCACAGATACGCAGTATTTT
CASSVSFRGLATDTQYF
>TRBJ1-5|TRBV7-2|few|-|16
TGTGCCAGCAGCTTAGGTCCAGGGAGGAGCAATCAGCCCCAGCATTTT
CASSLGPGRSNQPQHF
>TRBJ1-2|TRBV20-1|-|-|12
TGCAGTGCCGTACCGGGGAACTATGGCTACACCTTC
CSAVPGNYGYTF
>TRBJ1-5|TRBV15|many|TRBD1|15
TGTGCCACCAGCAGTTTACAGGGGATCAATCAGCCCCAGCATTTT
CATSSLQGINQPQHF
>TRBJ1-6|TRBV3-1|-|TRBD1|16
TGTGCCAGCAGCCAAGATAAGGGACAGGGAAGTTCACCCCTCCACTTT
CASSQDKGQGSSPLHF
>TRBJ2-5|TRBV3-1|-|TRBD2|15
TGTGCCAGCAGCCCACTAGCGGGACCAAGGGTAGAGCAGTACTTC
CASSPLAGPRVEQYF
>TRBJ2-5|TRBV21-1|-|-|17
TGTGCCAGCACCAAAAATAACAGGTTAAGGAAGCAAGAGACCCAGTACTTC
CASTKNNRLRKQETQYF
>TRBJ1-2|TRBV20-1|-|-|10
TGCAGTTCGCTGCTGGGAGGCTACACCTTC
CSSLLGGYTF
>TRBJ1-5|TRBV7-2|-|-|15
TGTGCCAGCAGCGAAGTGCCCGGTTCCAATCAGCCCCAGCATTTT
CASSEVPGSNQPQHF
>TRBJ2-4|TRBV7-2|-|-|15
TGTGCCAGCAGCGCAGGGGAGCTAGCCAAAAACATTCAGTACTTC
CASSAGELAKNIQYF
>TRBJ2-7|TRBV5-1|-|TRBD2|17
TGCGCCAGCAGCTTGGGGGATTGGAGACTAGCTGCCTACGAGCAGTACTTC
CASSLGDWRLAAYEQYF
>TRBJ2-1|TRBV10-2|-|-|11
TGCGCCAGCAGTGACGAAGAGACCCAGTTCTTC
CASSDEETQFF
>TRBJ1-5|TRBV29-1|few|-|12
TGCAGCGTTGGAGGGGGAGGTCAGCCCCAGCATTTT
CSVGGGGQPQHF
>TRBJ2-1|TRBV12-5|few|TRBD2|15
TGTGCTAGTGGTTTGGCCTCGGGAGGCTACAATGAGCAGTTCTTC
CASGLASGGYNEQFF
>TRBJ2-1|TRBV7-9|once|TRBD2|15
TGTGCCAGCAGCCCAATAGCGGGTAACTACAATGAGCAGTTCTTC
CASSPIAGNYNEQFF
>TRBJ1-1|TRBV28|-|-|13
TGTGCCAGCAGTTCACTGGGGTACACTGAAGCTTTCTTT
CASSSLGYTEAFF
>TRBJ1-6|TRBV18|few|-|16
TGTGCCAGCTCACCACAGGGACCTAGGCCTAATTCACCCCTCCACTTT
CASSPQGPRPNSPLHF
>TRBJ2-7|TRBV4-2|few|TRBD1|15
TGTGCCAGCAGCCCATACAGGGGAACCCGTTACGAGCAGTACTTC
CASSPYRGTRYEQYF
>TRBJ2-7|TRBV20-1|few|-|13
TGCAGTGCTAGAGACCCGGGACACTACGAGCAGTACTTC
CSARDPGHYEQYF
>TRBJ2-7|TRBV20-1|-|-|12
TGCAGTGCTAGGGATACCCACAATGAGCAGTACTTC
CSARDTHNEQYF
>TRBJ2-2|TRBV9|-|-|13
TGTGCCAGCAGGGCCCGAGACACCGGGGAGCTGTTTTTT
CASRARDTGELFF
>TRBJ2-1|TRBV5-1|few|-|14
TGCGCCAGCAGCTTAAGGGGGGCGGACAATGAGCAGTTCTTC
CASSLRGADNEQFF
>TRBJ2-3|TRBV10-3|few|-|15
TGTGCCATCAGTGGACAGGCCCTTGACACAGATACGCAGTATTTT
CAISGQALDTDTQYF
>TRBJ2-3|TRBV12-3/TRBV12-4|many|-|14
TGTGCCAGCAGTTTAGGGACTATCACAGATACGCAGTATTTT
CASSLGTITDTQYF
>TRBJ2-7|TRBV19|-|-|14
TGTGCCAGTAGTATAAAGTTCAGCTCCTACGAGCAGTACTTC
CASSIKFSSYEQYF
>TRBJ2-2|TRBV3-1|-|-|16
TGTGCCAGCAGCCAAGTTTTCTCCGTGCTCGCCGGGGAGCTGTTTTTT
CASSQVFSVLAGELFF
>TRBJ2-7|TRBV28|few|-|14
TGTGCCATCACCTCACTATCCCCCCTCTACGAGCAGTACTTC
CAITSLSPLYEQYF
>TRBJ2-3|TRBV19|-|-|14
TGTGCCAGTAGTATAGAGCGGGATACAGATACGCAGTATTTT
CASSIERDTDTQYF
>TRBJ1-1|TRBV10-3|-|TRBD1|13
TGTGCCACCAGGCCGACAGGGGAGGCTGAAGCTTTCTTT
CATRPTGEAEAFF
>TRBJ2-1|TRBV20-1|-|TRBD2|17
TGCAGTGCTAGCGGTCTAGCGGGGGGGAGGCCCTACAATGAGCAGTTCTTC
CSASGLAGGRPYNEQFF
>TRBJ2-1|TRBV25-1|few|-|14
TGTGCCAGCACGAAGGGGCTAGACAACCATGAGCAGTTCTTC
CASTKGLDNHEQFF
>TRBJ2-7|TRBV7-7|few|-|13
TGTGCCAGCAGCTTAGGTGAGAACGACGAGCAGTACTTC
CASSLGENDEQYF
>TRBJ2-7|TRBV3-1|few|-|15
TGTGCCAGCAGCCAAGGGCTAGCGCCTACCTACGAGCAGTACTTC
CASSQGLAPTYEQYF
>TRBJ2-3|TRBV5-1|many|-|13
TGCGCCAGCAGCTTGCCGGTAGCAGATACGCAGTATTTT
CASSLPVADTQYF
>TRBJ2-7|TRBV7-2|-|TRBD1|16
TGTGCCAGCAGCCCACAACCCGGGACAGGGAGGGGAGAGCAGTACTTC
CASSPQPGTGRGEQYF
>TRBJ1-2|TRBV5-1|few|TRBD1|14
TGCGCCAGCACCGATGTAACAGGGGTCCATGGCTACACCTTC
CASTDVTGVHGYTF
>TRBJ2-3|TRBV12-3/TRBV12-4|-|-|14
TGTGCCAGCAGTTCTAGGGTTAGCGCAGATACGCAGTATTTT
CASSSRVSADTQYF
>TRBJ2-3|TRBV20-1|-|TRBD1|13
TGCAGTGCTCACTACAGGGGAACAGATACGCAGTATTTT
CSAHYRGTDTQYF
>TRBJ2-3|TRBV5-1|-|TRBD2|18
TGCGCCAGCAGCCCGGGACTAGCGGGAGGTTTTCTCACAGATACGCAGTATTTT
CASSPGLAGGFLTDTQYF
>TRBJ1-2|TRBV20-1|few|-|13
TGCAGTGCTAGTGCTGAACCTAACTATGGCTACACCTTC
CSASAEPNYGYTF
>TRBJ1-1|TRBV18|-|-|13
TGTGCCAGCTCATCAGGGGCAGGCCCTGAAGCTTTCTTT
CASSSGAGPEAFF
>TRBJ2-3|TRBV10-2|-|TRBD2|17
TGCGCCAGCCGGACGGGACTAGCGGGGGGCCACACAGATACGCAGTATTTT
CASRTGLAGGHTDTQYF
>TRBJ1-2|TRBV20-1|-|TRBD1|13
TGCAGTGCTGTCAGGGGGGTTAACTATGGCTACACCTTC
CSAVRGVNYGYTF
>TRBJ2-7|TRBV12-3/TRBV12-4|-|TRBD2|18
TGTGCCAGCAGTTTAATAGTCCGTAGCGGGGGCATCCCCAACGAGCAGTACTTC
CASSLIVRSGGIPNEQYF
>TRBJ2-1|TRBV29-1|many|TRBD2|10
TGCAGCGGCGGGGGGAATGAGCAGTTCTTC
CSGGGNEQFF
>TRBJ1-4|TRBV5-6|-|-|16
TGTGCCAGCAGCTTGATCACATCCGCAACTAATGAAAAACTGTTTTTT
CASSLITSATNEKLFF
>TRBJ2-7|TRBV20-1|-|TRBD2|16
TGCAGTGCTAGACTAGCGGGGGCCACAAGCACCTACGAGCAGTACTTC
CSARLAGATSTYEQYF